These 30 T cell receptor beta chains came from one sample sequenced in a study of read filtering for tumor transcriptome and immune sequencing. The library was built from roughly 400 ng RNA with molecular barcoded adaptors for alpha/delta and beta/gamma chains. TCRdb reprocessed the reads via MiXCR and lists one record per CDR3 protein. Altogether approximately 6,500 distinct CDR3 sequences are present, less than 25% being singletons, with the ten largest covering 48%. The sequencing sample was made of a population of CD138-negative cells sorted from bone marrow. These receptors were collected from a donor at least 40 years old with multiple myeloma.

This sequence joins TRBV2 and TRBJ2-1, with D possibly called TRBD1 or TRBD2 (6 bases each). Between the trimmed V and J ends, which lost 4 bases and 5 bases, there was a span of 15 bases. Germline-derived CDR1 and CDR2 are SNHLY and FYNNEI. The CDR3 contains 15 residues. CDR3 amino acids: CASSVLGGFNNEQFF. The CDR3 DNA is TGTGCCAGCAGTGTACTGGGGGGCTTCAACAATGAGCAGTTCTTC. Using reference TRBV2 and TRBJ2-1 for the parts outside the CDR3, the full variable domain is EPEVTQTPSHQVTQMGQEVILRCVPISNHLYFYWYRQILGQKVEFLVSFYNNEISEKSEIFDDQFSVERPDGSNFTLKIRSTKLEDSAMYFCASSVLGGFNNEQFFGPGTRLTVL.

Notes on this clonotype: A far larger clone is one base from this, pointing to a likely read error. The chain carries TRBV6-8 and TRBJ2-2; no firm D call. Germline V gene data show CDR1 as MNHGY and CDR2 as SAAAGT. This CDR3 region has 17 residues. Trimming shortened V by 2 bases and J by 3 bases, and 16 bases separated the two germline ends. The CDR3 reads CASSYHWSLSDTGELFF. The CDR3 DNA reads TGTGCCAGCAGTTACCATTGGAGCCTATCGGACACCGGGGAGCTGTTTTTT.

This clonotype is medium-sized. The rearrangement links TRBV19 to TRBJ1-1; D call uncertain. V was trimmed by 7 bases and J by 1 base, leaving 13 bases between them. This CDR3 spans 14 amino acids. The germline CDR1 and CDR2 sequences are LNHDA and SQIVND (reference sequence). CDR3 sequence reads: CASTVRFANTEAFF. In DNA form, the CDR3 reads TGTGCCAGTACTGTAAGGTTCGCGAACACTGAAGCTTTCTTT. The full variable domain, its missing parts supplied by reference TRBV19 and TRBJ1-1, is DGGITQSPKYLFRKEGQNVTLSCEQNLNHDAMYWYRQDPGQGLRLIYYSQIVNDFQKGDIAEGYSVSREKKESFPLTVTSAQKNPTAFYLCASTVRFANTEAFFGQGTRLTVV.

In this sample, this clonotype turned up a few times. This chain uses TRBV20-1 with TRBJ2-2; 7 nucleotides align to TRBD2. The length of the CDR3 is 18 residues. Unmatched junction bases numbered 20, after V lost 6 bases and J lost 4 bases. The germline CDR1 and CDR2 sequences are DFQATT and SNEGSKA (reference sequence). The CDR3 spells CSATGPGLAGEITGELFF. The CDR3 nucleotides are TGCAGTGCAACGGGACCGGGACTTGCGGGAGAGATCACCGGGGAGCTGTTTTTT.

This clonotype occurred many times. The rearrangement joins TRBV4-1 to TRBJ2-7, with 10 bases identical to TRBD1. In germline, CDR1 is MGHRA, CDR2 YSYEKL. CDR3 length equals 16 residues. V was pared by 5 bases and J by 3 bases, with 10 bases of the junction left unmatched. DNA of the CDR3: TGCGCCAGCAGCTCCCTGCTGGGACAGGGGATCTACGAGCAGTACTTC. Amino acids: CASSSLLGQGIYEQYF.

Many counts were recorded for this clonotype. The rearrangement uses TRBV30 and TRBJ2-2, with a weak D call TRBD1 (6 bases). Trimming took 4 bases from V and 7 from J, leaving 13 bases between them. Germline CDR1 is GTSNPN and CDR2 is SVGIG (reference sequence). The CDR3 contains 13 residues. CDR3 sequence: CAWTVTGIGELFF. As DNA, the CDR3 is TGTGCCTGGACCGTTACAGGGATCGGGGAGCTGTTTTTT.

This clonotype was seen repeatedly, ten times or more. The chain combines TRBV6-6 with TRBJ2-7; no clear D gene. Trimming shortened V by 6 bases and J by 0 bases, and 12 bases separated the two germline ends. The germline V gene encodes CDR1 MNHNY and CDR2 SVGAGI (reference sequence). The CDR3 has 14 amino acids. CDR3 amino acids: CASSPTLSSYEQYF. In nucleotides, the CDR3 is TGTGCCAGCAGCCCGACGCTTAGCTCCTACGAGCAGTACTTC.

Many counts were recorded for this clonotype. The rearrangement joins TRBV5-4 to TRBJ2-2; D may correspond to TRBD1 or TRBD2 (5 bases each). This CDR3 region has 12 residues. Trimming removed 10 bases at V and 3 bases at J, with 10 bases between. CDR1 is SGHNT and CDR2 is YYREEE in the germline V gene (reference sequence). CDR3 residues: CAEGRDTGELFF. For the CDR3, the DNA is TGTGCCGAGGGCAGGGACACCGGGGAGCTGTTTTTT.

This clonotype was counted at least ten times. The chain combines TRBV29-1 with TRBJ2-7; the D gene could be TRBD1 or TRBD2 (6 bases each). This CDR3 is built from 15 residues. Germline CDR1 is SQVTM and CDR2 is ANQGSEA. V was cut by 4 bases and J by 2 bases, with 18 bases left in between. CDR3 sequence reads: CSVVMGTGAPYEQYF. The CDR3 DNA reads TGCAGCGTTGTCATGGGAACGGGGGCACCCTACGAGCAGTACTTC.

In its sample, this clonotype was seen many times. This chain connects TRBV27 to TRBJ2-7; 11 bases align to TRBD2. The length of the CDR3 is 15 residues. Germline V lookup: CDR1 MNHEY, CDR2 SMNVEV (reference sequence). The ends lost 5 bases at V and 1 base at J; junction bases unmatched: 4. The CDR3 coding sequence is TGTGCCAGCAGTCCCAGACTAGCGGGATCCTACGAGCAGTACTTC. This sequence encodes CASSPRLAGSYEQYF.

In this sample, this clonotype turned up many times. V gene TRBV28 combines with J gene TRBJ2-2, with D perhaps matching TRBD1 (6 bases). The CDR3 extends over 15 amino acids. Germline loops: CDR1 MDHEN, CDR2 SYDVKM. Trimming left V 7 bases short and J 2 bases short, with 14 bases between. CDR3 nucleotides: TGTGCCAGCACGCCCCAGGGACAAAACACCGGGGAGCTGTTTTTT. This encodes CASTPQGQNTGELFF.

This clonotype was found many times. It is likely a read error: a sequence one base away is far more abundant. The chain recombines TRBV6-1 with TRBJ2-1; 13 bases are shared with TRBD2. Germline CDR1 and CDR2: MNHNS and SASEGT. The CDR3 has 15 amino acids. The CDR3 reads CAGSVPGLAGMEQFF. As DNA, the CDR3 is TGTGCCGGCAGTGTACCGGGACTAGCGGGAATGGAGCAGTTCTTC.

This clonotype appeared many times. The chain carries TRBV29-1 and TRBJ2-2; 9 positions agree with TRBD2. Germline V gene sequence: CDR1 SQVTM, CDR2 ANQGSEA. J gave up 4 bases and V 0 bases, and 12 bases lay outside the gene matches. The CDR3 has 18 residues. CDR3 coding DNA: TGCAGCGTTGAAGATCGTGTGGTAGCGGGAGCTGGCACCGGGGAGCTGTTTTTT. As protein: CSVEDRVVAGAGTGELFF.

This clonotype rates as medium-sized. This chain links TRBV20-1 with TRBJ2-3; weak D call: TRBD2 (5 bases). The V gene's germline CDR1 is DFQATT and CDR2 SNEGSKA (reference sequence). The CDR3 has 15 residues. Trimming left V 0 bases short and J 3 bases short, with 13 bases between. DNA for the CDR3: TGCAGTGCTAGAGATAGGGTACGGGGTACAGATACGCAGTATTTT. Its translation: CSARDRVRGTDTQYF.

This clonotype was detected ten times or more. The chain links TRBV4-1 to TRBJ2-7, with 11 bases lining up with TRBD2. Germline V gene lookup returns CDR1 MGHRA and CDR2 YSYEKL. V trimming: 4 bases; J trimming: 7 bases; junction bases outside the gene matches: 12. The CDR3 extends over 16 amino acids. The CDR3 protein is CASSLRLAGSMGEQYF. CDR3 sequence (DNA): TGCGCCAGCAGCCTCCGACTAGCGGGAAGTATGGGGGAGCAGTACTTC.

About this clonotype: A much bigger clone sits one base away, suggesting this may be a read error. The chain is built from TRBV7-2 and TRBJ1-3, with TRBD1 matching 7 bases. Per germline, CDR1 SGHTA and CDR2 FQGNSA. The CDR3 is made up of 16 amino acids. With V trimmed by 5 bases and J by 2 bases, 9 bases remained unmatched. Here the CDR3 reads CASSRAGTAPGNTIYF. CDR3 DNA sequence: TGTGCCAGCAGCCGTGCCGGGACAGCCCCTGGAAACACCATATATTTT.

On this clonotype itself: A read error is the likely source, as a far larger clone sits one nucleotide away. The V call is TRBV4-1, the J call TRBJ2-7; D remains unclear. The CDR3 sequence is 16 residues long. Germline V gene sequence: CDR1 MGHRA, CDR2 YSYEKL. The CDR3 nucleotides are TGCGCCAGCAGCCAAGATCTAAGGCCGAGCTCCTACGAGAAGTACTTC. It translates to CASSQDLRPSSYEKYF.

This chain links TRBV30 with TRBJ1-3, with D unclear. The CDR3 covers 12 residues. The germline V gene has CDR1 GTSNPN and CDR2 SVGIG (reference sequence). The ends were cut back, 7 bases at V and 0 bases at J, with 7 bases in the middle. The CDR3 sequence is CASTASGNTIYF. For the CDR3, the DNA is TGTGCCTCCACAGCCTCTGGAAACACCATATATTTT.

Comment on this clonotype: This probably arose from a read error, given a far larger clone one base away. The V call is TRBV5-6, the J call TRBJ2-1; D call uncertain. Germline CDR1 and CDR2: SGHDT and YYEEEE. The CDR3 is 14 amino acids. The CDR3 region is CVSSLDGAYNEQFF. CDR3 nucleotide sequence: TGTGTCAGCAGCTTGGATGGGGCCTACAATGAGCAGTTCTTC.

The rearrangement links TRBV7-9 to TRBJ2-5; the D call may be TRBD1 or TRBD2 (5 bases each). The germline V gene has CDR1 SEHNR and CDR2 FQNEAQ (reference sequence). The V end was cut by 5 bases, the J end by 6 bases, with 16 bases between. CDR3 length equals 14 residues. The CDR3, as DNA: TGTGCCAGCAGCCTCGAGGGGTCCGGCAAGACCCAGTACTTC. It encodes CASSLEGSGKTQYF.

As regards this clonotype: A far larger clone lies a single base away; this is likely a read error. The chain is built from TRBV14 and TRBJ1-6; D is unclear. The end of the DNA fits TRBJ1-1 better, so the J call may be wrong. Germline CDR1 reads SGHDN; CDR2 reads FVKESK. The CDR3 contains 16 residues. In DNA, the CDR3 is TGTGCCAGCAGCCATGCCCCCTTAAGTCGGACCCCTGAAGCTTTCTTT. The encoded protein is CASSHAPLSRTPEAFF.

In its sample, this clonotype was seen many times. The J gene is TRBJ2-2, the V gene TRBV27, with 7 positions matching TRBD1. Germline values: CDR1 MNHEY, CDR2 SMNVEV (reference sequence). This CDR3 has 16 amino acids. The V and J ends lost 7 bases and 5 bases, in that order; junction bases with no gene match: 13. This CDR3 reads CASTVFDRVGTGELFF. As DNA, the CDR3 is TGTGCCAGCACAGTCTTCGACAGGGTTGGTACCGGGGAGCTGTTTTTT.

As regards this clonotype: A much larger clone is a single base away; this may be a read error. For the CDR3, the DNA is TGTGCCAGCGCCTTATTGAGCTCCTACAATGAGCAGCTCTTC. Amino acid sequence: CASALLSSYNEQLF. The genes are TRBV6-2 or TRBV6-3 and TRBJ2-1; no clear D. Germline-derived CDR1 and CDR2 are MNHEY and SVGEGT. The CDR3 has 14 residues.

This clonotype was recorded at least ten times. CDR3 in amino acids: CASSPPFRELFF. The CDR3 DNA reads TGTGCCAGCAGCCCGCCTTTTAGGGAGCTGTTTTTT. V is TRBV7-2 and J is TRBJ2-2; D is unclear. There are 12 residues in the CDR3. Germline CDR1 SGHTA, CDR2 FQGNSA. The V and J ends lost 5 bases and 9 bases respectively, with 10 bases between them.

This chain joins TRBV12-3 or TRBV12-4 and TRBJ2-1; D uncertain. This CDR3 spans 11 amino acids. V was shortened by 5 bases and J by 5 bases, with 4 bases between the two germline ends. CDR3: CASSPDNEQFF. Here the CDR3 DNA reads TGTGCCAGCAGTCCAGACAATGAGCAGTTCTTC.

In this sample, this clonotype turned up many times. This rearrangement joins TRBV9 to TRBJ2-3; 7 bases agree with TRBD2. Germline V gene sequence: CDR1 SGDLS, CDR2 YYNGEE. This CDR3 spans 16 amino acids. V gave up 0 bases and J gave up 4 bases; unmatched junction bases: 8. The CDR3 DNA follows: TGTGCCAGCAGCGTAGGAATTGGCGGGGGTGCAGATACGCAGTATTTT. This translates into CASSVGIGGGADTQYF. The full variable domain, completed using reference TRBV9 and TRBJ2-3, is DSGVTQTPKHLITATGQRVTLRCSPRSGDLSVYWYQQSLDQGLQFLIQYYNGEERAKGNILERFSAQQFPDLHSELNLSSLELGDSALYFCASSVGIGGGADTQYFGPGTRLTVL.

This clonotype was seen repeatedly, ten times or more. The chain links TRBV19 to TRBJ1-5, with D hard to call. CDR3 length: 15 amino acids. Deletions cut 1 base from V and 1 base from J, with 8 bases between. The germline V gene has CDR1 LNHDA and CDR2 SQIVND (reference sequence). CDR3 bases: TGTGCCAGTAGTATAGGGTTAGGGAGCAATCAGCCCCAGCATTTT. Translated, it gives CASSIGLGSNQPQHF.

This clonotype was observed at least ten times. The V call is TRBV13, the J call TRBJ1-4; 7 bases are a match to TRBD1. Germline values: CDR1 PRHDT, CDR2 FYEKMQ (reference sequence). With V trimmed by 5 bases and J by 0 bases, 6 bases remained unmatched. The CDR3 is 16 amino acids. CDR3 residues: CASSPDRATTNEKLFF. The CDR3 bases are TGTGCCAGCAGCCCCGACAGGGCCACAACTAATGAAAAACTGTTTTTT.

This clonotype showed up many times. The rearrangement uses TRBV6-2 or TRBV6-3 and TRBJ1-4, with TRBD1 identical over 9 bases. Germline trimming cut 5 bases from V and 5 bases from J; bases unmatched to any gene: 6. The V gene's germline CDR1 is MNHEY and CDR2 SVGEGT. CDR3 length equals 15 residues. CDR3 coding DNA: TGTGCCAGCAGTCCGGGACAGGGAAAAAATGAAAAACTGTTTTTT. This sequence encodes CASSPGQGKNEKLFF.

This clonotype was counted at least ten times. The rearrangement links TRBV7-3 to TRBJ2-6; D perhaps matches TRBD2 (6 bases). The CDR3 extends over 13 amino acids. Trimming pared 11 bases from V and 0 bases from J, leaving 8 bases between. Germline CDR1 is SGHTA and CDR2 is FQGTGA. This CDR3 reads CASGGSGANVLTF. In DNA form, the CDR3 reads TGTGCCTCCGGGGGCTCTGGGGCCAACGTCCTGACTTTC. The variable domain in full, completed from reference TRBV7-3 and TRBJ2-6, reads GAGVSQTPSNKVTEKGKYVELRCDPISGHTALYWYRQSLGQGPEFLIYFQGTGAADDSGLPNDRFFAVRPEGSVSTLKIQRTERGDSAVYLCASGGSGANVLTFGAGSRLTVL.